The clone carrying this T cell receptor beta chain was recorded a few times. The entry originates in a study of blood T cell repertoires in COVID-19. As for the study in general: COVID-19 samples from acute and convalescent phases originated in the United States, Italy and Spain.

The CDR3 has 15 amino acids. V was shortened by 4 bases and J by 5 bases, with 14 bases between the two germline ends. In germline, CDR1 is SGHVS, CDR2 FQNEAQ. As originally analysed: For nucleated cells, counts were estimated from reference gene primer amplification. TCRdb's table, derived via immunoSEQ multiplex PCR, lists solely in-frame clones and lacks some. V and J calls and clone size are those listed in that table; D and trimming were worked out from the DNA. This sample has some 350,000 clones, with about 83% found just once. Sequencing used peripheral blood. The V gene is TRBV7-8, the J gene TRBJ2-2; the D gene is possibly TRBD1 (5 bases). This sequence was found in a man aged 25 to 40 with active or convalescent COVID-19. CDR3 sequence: CASSSRPPGTGELFF. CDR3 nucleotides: TGTGCCAGCAGCTCCAGACCGCCAGGGACCGGGGAGCTGTTTTTT.